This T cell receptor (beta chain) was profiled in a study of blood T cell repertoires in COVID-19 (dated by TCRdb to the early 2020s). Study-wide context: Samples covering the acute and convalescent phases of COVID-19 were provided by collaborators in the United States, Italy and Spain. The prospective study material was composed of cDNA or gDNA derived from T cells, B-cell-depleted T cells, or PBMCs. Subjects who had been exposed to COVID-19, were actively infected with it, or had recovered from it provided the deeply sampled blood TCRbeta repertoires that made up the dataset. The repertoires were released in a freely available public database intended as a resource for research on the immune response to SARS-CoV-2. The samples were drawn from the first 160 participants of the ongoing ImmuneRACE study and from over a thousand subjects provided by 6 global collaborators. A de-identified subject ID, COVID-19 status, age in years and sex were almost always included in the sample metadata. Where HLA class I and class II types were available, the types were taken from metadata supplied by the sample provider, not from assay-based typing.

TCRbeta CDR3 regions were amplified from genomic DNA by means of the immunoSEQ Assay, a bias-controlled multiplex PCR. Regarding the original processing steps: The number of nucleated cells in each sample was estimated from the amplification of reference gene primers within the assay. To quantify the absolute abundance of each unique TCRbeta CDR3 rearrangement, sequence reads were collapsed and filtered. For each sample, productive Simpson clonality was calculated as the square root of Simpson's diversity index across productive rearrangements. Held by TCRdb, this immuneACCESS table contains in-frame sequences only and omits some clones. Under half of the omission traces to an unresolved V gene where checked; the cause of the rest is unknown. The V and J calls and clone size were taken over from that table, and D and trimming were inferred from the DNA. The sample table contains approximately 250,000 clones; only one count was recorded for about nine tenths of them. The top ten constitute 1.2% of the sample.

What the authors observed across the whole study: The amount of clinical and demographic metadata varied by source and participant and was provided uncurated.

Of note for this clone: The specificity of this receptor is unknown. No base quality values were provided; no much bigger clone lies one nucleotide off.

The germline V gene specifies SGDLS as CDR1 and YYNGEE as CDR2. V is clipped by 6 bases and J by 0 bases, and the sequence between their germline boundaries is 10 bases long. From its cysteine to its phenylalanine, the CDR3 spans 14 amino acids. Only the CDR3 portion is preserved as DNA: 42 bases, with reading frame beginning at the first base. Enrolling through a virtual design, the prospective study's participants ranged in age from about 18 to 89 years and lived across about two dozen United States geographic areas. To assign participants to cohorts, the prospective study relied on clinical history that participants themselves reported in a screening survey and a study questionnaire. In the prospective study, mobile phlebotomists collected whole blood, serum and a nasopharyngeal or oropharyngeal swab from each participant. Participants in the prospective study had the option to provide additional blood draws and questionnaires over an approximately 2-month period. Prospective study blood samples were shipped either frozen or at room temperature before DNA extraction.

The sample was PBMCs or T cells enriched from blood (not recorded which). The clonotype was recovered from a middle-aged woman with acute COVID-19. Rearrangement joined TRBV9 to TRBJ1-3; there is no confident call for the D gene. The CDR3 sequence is CASTSTLSGNTIYF. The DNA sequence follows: TGTGCCAGCACCTCAACTCTCTCTGGAAACACCATATATTTT.